Each of the 27 T cell receptor beta chains below was sequenced from the same sample in a study of T cell clonality in common variable immunodeficiency. Sequenced by immunoSEQ multiplex PCR; TCRdb stores in-frame clones only, minus some. This sample carries 50,000 to 65,000 clones, none of them present only once. Specimen: peripheral blood mononuclear cells. These receptors originate from a person aged 18 to 75 in good health.

This clone was observed many times. Coverage ceases 3 residues before the CDR3 finishes, and the germline J gene fills in the end. The chain employs TRBV19 and TRBJ1-4; 7 bases fit TRBD1. In germline, CDR1 is LNHDA, CDR2 SQIVND (reference sequence). This CDR3 has 14 residues. V shed 4 bases and J 5 bases; nucleotides not matched to a gene: 4. Partial CDR3 DNA: TGTGCCAGTAGTAGCGGACAGGCAAATGAAAAA. It translates to CASSSGQANEK. The whole CDR3 region reads CASSSGQANEKLFF.

This clone was picked up many times. The CDR3 end falls 3 residues outside the read, so it is completed with the germline J gene. J is TRBJ1-1 and V is TRBV10-1; D remains unclear. The germline CDR1 and CDR2 sequences are WNHNN and SYGVQD (reference sequence). CDR3 length: 12 amino acids. Trimming removed 4 bases at V and 5 bases at J, with 8 bases between. CDR3 sequence: CASSGERTEAFF. The sequenced part of the CDR3 DNA is TGCGCCAGCAGTGGAGAGAGGACTGAA.

This clone was observed many times. The CDR3 end is not reached by the read, which stops 3 residues before it; the germline J gene fills it in. The V gene is TRBV19, the J gene TRBJ1-1, with D perhaps TRBD1 (5 bases). CDR1 and CDR2 from the germline V gene are LNHDA and SQIVND (reference sequence). V was cut by 5 bases and J by 4 bases, with 17 bases left in between. CDR3 length: 15 amino acids. The CDR3 region is CASSVEIWGGTEAFF. Partial CDR3 DNA: TGTGCCAGTAGTGTCGAGATATGGGGCGGCACTGAA.

This clone appeared many times. Sequence at one end of the junction differs from germline and may be a read error. The read is 3 residues too short to cover the CDR3 end, so that end is filled in from the germline J gene. The genes are TRBV29-1 and TRBJ1-1; TRBD1 aligns across 9 bases. Germline V gene lookup returns CDR1 SQVTM and CDR2 ANQGSEA. The CDR3 contains 14 residues. The CDR3 DNA, read in part, is TGCAGCGTCGGGACAGGGTCCTTGAAGACTGAA. Its protein product is CSVGTGSLKTE. The CDR3, in full, reads CSVGTGSLKTEAFF.

This clone was picked up many times. The read terminates 3 residues before the CDR3 end, so the remaining end is supplied by the germline J gene. The chain has TRBV5-1 and TRBJ1-6; tentatively, D is TRBD1 (5 bases). CDR3 length equals 15 residues. Per the germline V gene, CDR1 is SGHRS and CDR2 is YFSETQ. V dropped 2 bases and J dropped 2 bases, with 8 bases sitting between them. CDR3 amino acids: CASSLEGTYNSPLHF. CDR3 DNA (partial): TGCGCCAGCAGCTTAGAGGGGACCTATAATTCACCC. The full variable domain, with the rest looked up from reference TRBV5-1 and TRBJ1-6, is KAGVTQTPRYLIKTRGQQVTLSCSPISGHRSVSWYQQTPGQGLQFLFEYFSETQRNKGNFPGRFSGRQFSNSRSEMNVSTLELGDSALYLCASSLEGTYNSPLHFGNGTRLTVT.

This clone was seen repeatedly, ten times or more. Read data end 3 residues before the CDR3 end; the end is taken from the germline J gene. The V and J genes are TRBV19 and TRBJ2-1, with 7 bases aligning to TRBD1. This CDR3 comprises 17 residues. V shed 6 bases and J 0 bases; nucleotides not matched to a gene: 11. Germline V CDR1 and CDR2: LNHDA, SQIVND (reference sequence). The DNA read from the CDR3 is TGTGCCAGTAGCACCGACAGGGCTCGTTCCTCCTACAATGAG. Its translation is CASSTDRARSSYNE. The complete CDR3 reads CASSTDRARSSYNEQFF.

This clone was detected ten times or more. The sequence runs out 3 residues before the end of the CDR3; the remainder is reconstructed from the germline J gene. The J gene is TRBJ1-1, the V gene TRBV20-1; TRBD1 might be the D (5 bases). Trimming cost V 0 bases and J 1 base, with 27 bases left between them. This CDR3 spans 20 amino acids. Germline CDR1 DFQATT, CDR2 SNEGSKA (reference sequence). The CDR3 loop is CSARDPRRGESIIWNTEAFF. The part of the CDR3 DNA that was read is TGCAGTGCTAGAGACCCTAGAAGAGGGGAGAGTATAATTTGGAACACTGAA.

This clone was found many times. The CDR3 end is not reached by the read, which stops 3 residues before it; the germline J gene fills it in. The V gene is TRBV12-3 or TRBV12-4, the J gene TRBJ2-2; D gene unclear. The CDR3 extends over 15 amino acids. The CDR3 DNA, read in part, is TGTGCCAGCAGTCCCCACAGTTCCTTTAATGAAAAG. This translates into CASSPHSSFNEK. The whole CDR3 region reads CASSPHSSFNEKLFF.

This clone came up many times. The read falls 3 residues short of the CDR3 end, and the missing part is taken from the germline J gene. This chain joins TRBV7-2 and TRBJ1-1; D is unclear. Between the trimmed V and J ends, which lost 7 bases and 1 base, there was a span of 16 bases. CDR1 is SGHTA and CDR2 is FQGNSA in the germline V gene. There are 15 residues in the CDR3. CDR3 loop: CASNIPGGPNTEAFF. Partial CDR3 DNA: TGTGCCAGCAACATCCCGGGCGGGCCGAACACTGAA.

This clone was detected ten times or more. The read terminates 3 residues ahead of where the CDR3 ends, so the germline J gene completes it. The chain recombines TRBV2 with TRBJ1-3; D is uncertain. This CDR3 contains 13 residues. From germline, CDR1 is SNHLY and CDR2 FYNNEI. V lost 4 bases, J lost 1 base, and 5 bases lay in between. The sequenced CDR3 bases are TGTGCCAGCAGTGGGACTTCTGGAAACACC. Translating it yields CASSGTSGNT. The CDR3 in its entirety is CASSGTSGNTIYF.

The table lists this clone with many counts. The read terminates 3 residues ahead of where the CDR3 ends, so the germline J gene completes it. The genes are TRBV12-3 or TRBV12-4 and TRBJ1-5; D unclear. The CDR3 consists of 14 residues. V was clipped by 3 bases and J by 5 bases, with 11 bases between them. The sequenced part of the CDR3 DNA is TGTGCCAGCAGTTTGAGCGGCCGGGATCAGCCC. Its protein is CASSLSGRDQP. The entire CDR3 protein reads CASSLSGRDQPQHF.

This clone appeared many times. CDR3 bases read: TGTGCCAGTAGTATCCCCGGGACAGGGCAGATCAATGAG. Amino acid sequence: CASSIPGTGQINE. The whole CDR3 protein is CASSIPGTGQINEQFF. This chain joins TRBV19 and TRBJ2-1; 9 bases fit TRBD1. The read terminates 3 residues before the CDR3 end, so the remaining end is supplied by the germline J gene. V trimming: 3 bases; J trimming: 6 bases; junction bases outside the gene matches: 9. Germline CDR1 and CDR2: LNHDA and SQIVND (reference sequence). The CDR3 consists of 16 residues.

In its sample, this clone was seen many times. The read halts 3 residues ahead of the CDR3 end, with the missing end drawn from the germline J gene. J is TRBJ1-2 and V is TRBV5-4; the D gene is possibly TRBD1 (5 bases). Germline CDR1 SGHNT, CDR2 YYREEE (reference sequence). Deletions cut 0 bases from V and 4 bases from J, with 16 bases between. The length of the CDR3 is 16 residues. The CDR3 protein is CASSLGGGDSGYGYTF. The CDR3 DNA, read in part, is TGTGCCAGCAGCTTGGGAGGAGGGGATAGTGGCTATGGC. The variable domain in full, with the rest retrieved from reference TRBV5-4 and TRBJ1-2, is ETGVTQSPTHLIKTRGQQVTLRCSSQSGHNTVSWYQQALGQGPQFIFQYYREEENGRGNFPPRFSGLQFPNYSSELNVNALELDDSALYLCASSLGGGDSGYGYTFGSGTRLTVV.

This clone appeared many times. The CDR3 extends 3 residues past the end of the read, so its final part is completed from the germline J gene. The V call is TRBV7-9, the J call TRBJ1-1; 9 bases are a match to TRBD1. The germline V gene has CDR1 SEHNR and CDR2 FQNEAQ (reference sequence). The CDR3 totals 14 residues. V gave up 2 bases and J gave up 2 bases; unmatched junction bases: 0. CDR3 sequence: CASSLTGGNTEAFF. The part of the CDR3 DNA that was read is TGTGCCAGCAGCTTAACAGGGGGCAACACTGAA.

This clone was recorded at least ten times. The CDR3 end falls 3 residues outside the read, so it is completed with the germline J gene. The gene calls are TRBV19 and TRBJ2-2; no definite D call. CDR3 length equals 13 residues. Germline-derived CDR1 and CDR2 are LNHDA and SQIVND (reference sequence). The V end lost 5 bases, the J end lost 5 bases, and 9 bases lay between the germline ends. CDR3 in amino acids: CASSPYLTGELFF. The sequenced part of the CDR3 DNA is TGTGCCAGTAGTCCCTACCTAACCGGGGAG.

This clone was counted at least ten times. Sequencing ends 3 residues short of the CDR3 end; the germline J gene provides the rest. The rearrangement uses TRBV20-1 and TRBJ2-7; D is unclear. This CDR3 has 13 amino acids. Looked up from germline, CDR1 is DFQATT and CDR2 is SNEGSKA (reference sequence). V shed 5 bases and J shed 0 bases, with 11 bases lying between them. This CDR3 is CSAPADTSYEQYF. CDR3 DNA (partial): TGCAGTGCTCCCGCCGACACCTCCTACGAG.

In this sample, this clone turned up many times. The CDR3 end lies 3 residues beyond the end of the read and is filled in from the germline J gene. V and J are TRBV7-9 and TRBJ2-1; D possibly corresponds to TRBD2 (6 bases). The CDR3 has 15 amino acids. Per germline, CDR1 SEHNR and CDR2 FQNEAQ (reference sequence). The V gene lost 3 bases and the J gene lost 5 bases, with 14 bases spanning the gap. The part of the CDR3 DNA that was read is TGTGCCAGCAGCTTGGCAAGACTAGAGCACAATGAG. This translates into CASSLARLEHNE. The CDR3 in full is CASSLARLEHNEQFF.

This clone has at least ten counts. The read terminates 3 residues before the CDR3 end, so the remaining end is supplied by the germline J gene. The V and J genes are TRBV5-1 and TRBJ2-3, with a weak D call TRBD2 (6 bases). Germline V lookup: CDR1 SGHRS, CDR2 YFSETQ. V was clipped by 5 bases and J by 1 base, with 14 bases between them. This CDR3 is 15 amino acids long. The CDR3 region is CASSSSGPRTDTQYF. The CDR3 DNA, read in part, is TGCGCCAGCAGTTCGAGCGGGCCGCGCACAGATACG.

This clone was seen ten or more times. The read terminates 3 residues ahead of where the CDR3 ends, so the germline J gene completes it. This sequence joins TRBV5-4 and TRBJ2-5; 9 bases are shared with TRBD2. The CDR3 runs to 15 residues. CDR1 and CDR2 from the germline V gene are SGHNT and YYREEE (reference sequence). V dropped 5 bases and J dropped 2; count of bases not matched to a gene: 7. The CDR3 protein is CASRDQRGVQETQYF. CDR3 bases read: TGTGCCAGCAGGGATCAGCGGGGGGTTCAAGAGACC. Complete variable domain (other parts from reference TRBV5-4 and TRBJ2-5): ETGVTQSPTHLIKTRGQQVTLRCSSQSGHNTVSWYQQALGQGPQFIFQYYREEENGRGNFPPRFSGLQFPNYSSELNVNALELDDSALYLCASRDQRGVQETQYFGPGTRLLVL.

This clone appeared many times. The sequence runs out 3 residues before the end of the CDR3; the remainder is reconstructed from the germline J gene. The rearrangement joins TRBV20-1 to TRBJ1-1, with D maybe TRBD1 (6 bases). Germline CDR1 is DFQATT and CDR2 is SNEGSKA (reference sequence). V was clipped by 2 bases and J by 0 bases, with 7 bases between them. CDR3 size: 13 residues. The DNA read from the CDR3 is TGCAGTGCTAGACAGGGGATGAACACTGAA. Protein product: CSARQGMNTE. The full CDR3 reads CSARQGMNTEAFF.

This clone was counted at least ten times. The CDR3 end is not reached by the read, which stops 3 residues before it; the germline J gene fills it in. The chain has TRBV30 and TRBJ1-1; D call uncertain. Germline V CDR1 and CDR2: GTSNPN, SVGIG (reference sequence). The CDR3 has 15 amino acids. V was shortened by 1 base and J by 0 bases, with 12 bases between the two germline ends. CDR3 DNA (partial): TGTGCCTGGAGTGGGCGCGGTAGTCTGAACACTGAA. Protein product: CAWSGRGSLNTE. The entire CDR3 is CAWSGRGSLNTEAFF.

The table lists this clone with many counts. The CDR3 is cut off 3 residues early in the read; its end comes from the germline J gene. The V and J genes are TRBV7-9 and TRBJ2-2; maybe TRBD2 (6 bases). Germline CDR1 reads SEHNR; CDR2 reads FQNEAQ (reference sequence). The CDR3 length is 15 residues. The V end lost 5 bases, the J end lost 5 bases, and 15 bases lay between the germline ends. The sequenced part of the CDR3 DNA is TGTGCCAGCAGCCTTAGCGGAGACTGGACCGGGGAG. Its translation: CASSLSGDWTGE. The full CDR3 protein is CASSLSGDWTGELFF.

This clone was picked up many times. The read terminates 3 residues before the CDR3 end, so the remaining end is supplied by the germline J gene. The chain has TRBV5-1 and TRBJ1-1, with a weak D call TRBD1 (5 bases). V lost 2 bases and J lost 4, with 12 bases in between. The germline CDR1 and CDR2 sequences are SGHRS and YFSETQ. The CDR3 length is 14 residues. The sequenced CDR3 bases are TGCGCCAGCAGCTTATACACGGGGGGCACTGAA. Amino acids: CASSLYTGGTE. The whole CDR3 protein reads CASSLYTGGTEAFF. Supplemented by reference TRBV5-1 and TRBJ1-1, the full variable domain reads KAGVTQTPRYLIKTRGQQVTLSCSPISGHRSVSWYQQTPGQGLQFLFEYFSETQRNKGNFPGRFSGRQFSNSRSEMNVSTLELGDSALYLCASSLYTGGTEAFFGQGTRLTVV.

This clone has ten or more counts. The CDR3 end is not reached by the read, which stops 3 residues before it; the germline J gene fills it in. The rearrangement joins TRBV12-5 to TRBJ2-7, with 7 bases aligning to TRBD2. V lost 2 bases, J lost 2 bases, and 6 bases stayed unmatched. CDR3 size: 15 residues. Germline V gives CDR1 LGHNT, CDR2 FRNRAP. The sequenced CDR3 bases are TGTGCTAGTGGTTTGAGGGACTACCGAACCTACGAG. This gives the protein CASGLRDYRTYE. The full CDR3 reads CASGLRDYRTYEQYF.

This clone was recorded many times. The observed sequence ends 3 residues before the CDR3 terminus, with the missing tail filled in from the germline J gene. The V call is TRBV5-1, the J call TRBJ1-4, with D possibly TRBD1 on 6 matching bases. V shed 0 bases and J shed 3 bases, with 9 bases lying between them. The CDR3 totals 15 residues. Germline V gene sequence: CDR1 SGHRS, CDR2 YFSETQ. The covered CDR3 bases are TGCGCCAGCAGCTTGGAACAGGGTGCTAATGAAAAA. It codes for CASSLEQGANEK. The full CDR3 protein reads CASSLEQGANEKLFF.

This clone was detected ten times or more. The read comes to an end 3 residues before the CDR3 does, leaving the germline J gene to fill in the end. The chain links TRBV29-1 to TRBJ2-7, with TRBD2 as a possible D gene (6 bases). This CDR3 comprises 14 residues. Germline CDR1 reads SQVTM; CDR2 reads ANQGSEA. Deletions cut 1 base from V and 6 bases from J, with 16 bases between. CDR3 sequence: CSVEVRGILGEQYF. The CDR3 DNA, read in part, is TGCAGCGTTGAAGTCCGGGGGATCCTAGGCGAG.

This clone was found many times. The CDR3 protein is CASRKYSGGTYEQYF. Partial CDR3 DNA: TGTGCCAGCAGGAAATATAGCGGGGGGACCTACGAG. The rearrangement joins TRBV6-2 or TRBV6-3 to TRBJ2-7; TRBD2 aligns across 10 bases. The CDR3 extends 3 residues past the end of the read, so its final part is completed from the germline J gene. The CDR3 has 15 amino acids. J lost 2 bases, V lost 6 bases, and 7 bases had no gene match. Germline CDR1 is MNHEY and CDR2 is SVGEGT.